This entry lists 14 T cell receptor beta chains sequenced from one sample in a study of blood T cells in healthy people across ages. Next came a second PCR, run for about 6 to 12 cycles, which used a sample-barcoded 5' primer along with a J-beta primer mix. TCRdb re-called the 5' RACE reads with MiXCR, one entry per CDR3 protein. The sample records fewer than 900,000 distinct CDR3 sequences, 40% to 45% being singletons. Material: blood. These receptors originate from a woman aged 55-70 years in good health.

V gene TRBV6-1 combines with J gene TRBJ2-3, with 8 bases identical to TRBD1. The CDR3 covers 15 residues. Germline lookup yields CDR1 MNHNS and CDR2 SASEGT. V shed 7 bases, J shed 1 base, and the junction held 7 bases outside the gene matches. The CDR3 bases are TGTGCCAGCACAGACAGGGGCGGTGGCACAGATACGCAGTATTTT. Translated: CASTDRGGGTDTQYF.

This clonotype was observed at least ten times. The CDR3 loop reads CSASREQYF. In DNA, the CDR3 is TGCAGTGCTAGTCGGGAGCAGTACTTC. The chain has TRBV20-1 and TRBJ2-7; D call uncertain. The CDR3 consists of 9 residues. The germline V gene encodes CDR1 DFQATT and CDR2 SNEGSKA (reference sequence). The V and J ends lost 3 bases and 7 bases respectively, with 4 bases between them.

The V gene is TRBV6-4, the J gene TRBJ1-5; no clear D. Germline-derived CDR1 and CDR2 are MRHNA and SNTAGT. V lost 2 bases and J 4 bases, leaving 6 bases between the germline ends. This CDR3 comprises 13 residues. CDR3 in amino acids: CASSDEVNQPQHF. In nucleotides, the CDR3 is TGTGCCAGCAGTGACGAGGTGAATCAGCCCCAGCATTTT.

CDR3 DNA: TGTGCCACCAGTGAGGCCAGGGCCTGGGGGCCCCAGCATTTT. This translates into CATSEARAWGPQHF. V and J are TRBV24-1 and TRBJ1-5, with D perhaps TRBD1 (5 bases). Germline assignment: CDR1 KGHDR and CDR2 SFDVKD. V lost 4 bases to trimming and J lost 9 bases, with 15 bases between them. This CDR3 contains 14 residues.

The table lists this clonotype with a few counts. The V call is TRBV2, the J call TRBJ2-6, with 9 bases matching TRBD2. Germline assignment: CDR1 SNHLY and CDR2 FYNNEI. The CDR3 totals 16 residues. V dropped 8 bases and J dropped 2; count of bases not matched to a gene: 7. The CDR3 reads CASAGVAGAGANVLTF. As DNA, the CDR3 is TGTGCCAGCGCGGGAGTAGCGGGAGCTGGGGCCAACGTCCTGACTTTC.

The chain combines TRBV7-2 with TRBJ1-1; the match to TRBD1 covers 10 bases. Trimming cost V 2 bases and J 4 bases; bases outside gene matches: 4. Per the germline V gene, CDR1 is SGHTA and CDR2 is FQGNSA. This CDR3 is 15 amino acids long. The DNA for the CDR3 is TGTGCCAGCAGCTTATGGACAGGGGGTACCACTGAAGCTTTCTTT. Translating it yields CASSLWTGGTTEAFF.

This clonotype was detected only a few times. The CDR3 bases are TGTGCCAGCATTAGACAGGGGGCTGGCTATGGCTACACCTTC. Amino acids: CASIRQGAGYGYTF. J is TRBJ1-2 and V is TRBV6-1, with 10 positions matching TRBD1. The CDR3 has 14 amino acids. From germline, CDR1 is MNHNS and CDR2 SASEGT. Germline trimming cut 7 bases from V and 4 bases from J; bases unmatched to any gene: 6.

For this clonotype: This clone may be a read error of a much larger clone one base away. The chain joins TRBV19 to TRBJ2-1; 10 nucleotides match TRBD2. Germline trimming cut 9 bases from V and 10 bases from J; bases unmatched to any gene: 9. The CDR3 sequence is 13 residues long. The germline CDR1 and CDR2 sequences are LNHDA and SQIVND (reference sequence). The CDR3, as DNA: TGTGCCAGGAGTGCGGGGGGACTAGCGGAGCAGTTCTTC. Its protein is CARSAGGLAEQFF.

This rearrangement joins TRBV14 to TRBJ1-5; 7 bases match TRBD1. The CDR3 is made up of 16 amino acids. CDR1 is SGHDN and CDR2 is FVKESK in the germline V gene. The V and J ends lost 1 base and 3 bases, in that order; junction bases with no gene match: 6. The chain's CDR3 is CASSQGTGDPNQPQHF. The CDR3 region has the DNA TGTGCCAGCAGCCAAGGTACAGGGGATCCCAATCAGCCCCAGCATTTT.

On this clonotype itself: The junction does not match germline at one end; this may be a read error. The chain carries TRBV7-2 and TRBJ2-1; 9 nucleotides align to TRBD2. Germline V gives CDR1 SGHTA, CDR2 FQGNSA. The CDR3 has 16 amino acids. The DNA for the CDR3 is TGTGGCAGCAGCCCCCGGGGAGCGGGGGGAAACAATGAGCAGTTCTTC. Amino acid sequence: CGSSPRGAGGNNEQFF.

This clonotype was picked up a small number of times. The chain carries TRBV12-5 and TRBJ1-1; D perhaps matches TRBD1 (6 bases). The CDR3 runs 16 residues. Deletions cut 1 base from V and 4 bases from J, with 16 bases between. Germline lookup yields CDR1 LGHNT and CDR2 FRNRAP. The DNA of the CDR3 is TGTGCTAGTGGTTTGGGGACTGGGGGCTCCGGCACTGAAGCTTTCTTT. Its protein is CASGLGTGGSGTEAFF. Complete variable domain (other parts from reference TRBV12-5 and TRBJ1-1): DARVTQTPRHKVTEMGQEVTMRCQPILGHNTVFWYRQTMMQGLELLAYFRNRAPLDDSGMPKDRFSAEMPDATLATLKIQPSEPRDSAVYFCASGLGTGGSGTEAFFGQGTRLTVV.

The genes are TRBV6-1 and TRBJ2-3, with a possible D match to TRBD2 (6 bases). This CDR3 is 16 amino acids long. The V gene lost 8 bases and the J gene lost 0 bases, with 18 bases spanning the gap. Germline V gene data show CDR1 as MNHNS and CDR2 as SASEGT. The CDR3 loop reads CASEAEGLTSTDTQYF. The CDR3 nucleotides are TGTGCCAGCGAGGCGGAGGGACTGACTAGCACAGATACGCAGTATTTT.

This clonotype was counted at least ten times. The J gene is TRBJ2-1, the V gene TRBV21-1. TRBV21-1 is a pseudogene locus. The CDR3 extends over 13 amino acids. The CDR3 region has the DNA TGTGCCAGCAGACGGACCCCCTACAATGAGCAGTTCTTC. The encoded protein is CASRRTPYNEQFF.

V gene TRBV7-6 combines with J gene TRBJ2-1; TRBD1 might be the D (6 bases). Germline V gives CDR1 SGHVS, CDR2 FNYEAQ. This CDR3 comprises 15 residues. The V end lost 4 bases, the J end lost 6 bases, and 16 bases lay between the germline ends. CDR3 in amino acids: CASSYYGQFGNEQFF. The CDR3 DNA reads TGTGCCAGCAGCTATTACGGACAGTTTGGCAATGAGCAGTTCTTC.